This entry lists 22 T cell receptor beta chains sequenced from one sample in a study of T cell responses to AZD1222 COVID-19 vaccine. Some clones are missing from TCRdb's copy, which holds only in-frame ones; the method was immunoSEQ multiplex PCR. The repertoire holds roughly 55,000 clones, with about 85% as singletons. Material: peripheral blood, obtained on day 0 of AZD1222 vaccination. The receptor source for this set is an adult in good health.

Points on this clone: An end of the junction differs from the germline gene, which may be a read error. The CDR3 DNA sequence: TGTGCTAGCAGCTGGGACAGCACCGGGGAGCTGTTTTTT. Residues: CASSWDSTGELFF. The rearrangement links TRBV7-7 to TRBJ2-2, with 7 bases lining up with TRBD1. Germline V CDR1 and CDR2: SSHAT, FNYEAQ (reference sequence). CDR3 length: 13 amino acids.

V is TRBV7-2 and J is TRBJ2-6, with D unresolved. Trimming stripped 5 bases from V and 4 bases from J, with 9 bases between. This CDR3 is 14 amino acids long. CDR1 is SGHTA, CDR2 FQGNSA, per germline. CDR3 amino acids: CASSLSWGANVLTF. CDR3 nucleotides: TGTGCCAGCAGCCTGAGTTGGGGGGCCAACGTCCTGACTTTC.

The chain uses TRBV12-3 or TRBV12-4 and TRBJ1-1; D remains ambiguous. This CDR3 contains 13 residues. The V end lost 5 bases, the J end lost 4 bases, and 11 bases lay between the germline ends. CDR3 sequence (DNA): TGTGCCAGCAGTCAAGGACTAGGCACTGAAGCTTTCTTT. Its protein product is CASSQGLGTEAFF.

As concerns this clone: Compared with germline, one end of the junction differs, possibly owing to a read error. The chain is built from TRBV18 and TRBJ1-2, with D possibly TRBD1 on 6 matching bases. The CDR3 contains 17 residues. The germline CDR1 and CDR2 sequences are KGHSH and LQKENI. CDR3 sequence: CASSPRAQGRVNNGYTF. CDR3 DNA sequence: TGTGCCAGCTCCCCCCGCGCGCAGGGGAGGGTTAACAATGGCTACACCTTC.

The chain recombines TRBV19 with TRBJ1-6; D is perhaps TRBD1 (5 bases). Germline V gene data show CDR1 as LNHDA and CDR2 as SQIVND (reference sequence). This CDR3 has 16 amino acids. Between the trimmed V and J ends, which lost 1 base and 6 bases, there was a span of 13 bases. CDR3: CASSIAGTRSNSPLHF. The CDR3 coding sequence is TGTGCCAGTAGTATAGCCGGGACCCGGAGTAATTCACCCCTCCACTTT.

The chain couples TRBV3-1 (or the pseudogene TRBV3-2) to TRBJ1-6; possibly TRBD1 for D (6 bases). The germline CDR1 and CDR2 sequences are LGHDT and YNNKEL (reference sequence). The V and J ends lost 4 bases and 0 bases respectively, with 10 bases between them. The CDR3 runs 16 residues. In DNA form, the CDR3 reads TGTGCCAGCAGCCGCTCAGGGGTCTCCTATAATTCACCCCTCCACTTT. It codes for CASSRSGVSYNSPLHF.

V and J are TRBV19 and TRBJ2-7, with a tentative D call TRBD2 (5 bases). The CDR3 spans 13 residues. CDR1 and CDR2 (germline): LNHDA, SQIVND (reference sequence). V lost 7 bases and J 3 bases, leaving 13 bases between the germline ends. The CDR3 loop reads CASTPEGSYEQYF. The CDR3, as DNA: TGTGCCAGTACCCCAGAGGGCAGCTACGAGCAGTACTTC. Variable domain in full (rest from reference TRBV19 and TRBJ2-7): DGGITQSPKYLFRKEGQNVTLSCEQNLNHDAMYWYRQDPGQGLRLIYYSQIVNDFQKGDIAEGYSVSREKKESFPLTVTSAQKNPTAFYLCASTPEGSYEQYFGPGTRLTVT.

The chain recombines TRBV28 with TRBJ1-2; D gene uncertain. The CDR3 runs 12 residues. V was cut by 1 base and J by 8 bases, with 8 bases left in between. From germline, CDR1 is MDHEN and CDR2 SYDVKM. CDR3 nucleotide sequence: TGTGCCAGCAGTTTATACTTAGGGGGCTACACCTTC. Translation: CASSLYLGGYTF.

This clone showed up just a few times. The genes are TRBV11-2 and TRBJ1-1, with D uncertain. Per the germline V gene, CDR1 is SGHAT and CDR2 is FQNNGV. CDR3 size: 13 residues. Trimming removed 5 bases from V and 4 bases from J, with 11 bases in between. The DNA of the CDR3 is TGTGCCAGCAGCGGCCCGGCCCGCACTGAAGCTTTCTTT. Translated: CASSGPARTEAFF.

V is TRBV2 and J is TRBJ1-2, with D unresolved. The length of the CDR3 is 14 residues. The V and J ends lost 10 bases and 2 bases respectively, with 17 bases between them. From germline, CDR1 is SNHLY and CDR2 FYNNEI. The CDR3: CAITRGRGNYGYTF. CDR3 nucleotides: TGTGCCATCACCCGCGGGCGGGGAAACTATGGCTACACCTTC.

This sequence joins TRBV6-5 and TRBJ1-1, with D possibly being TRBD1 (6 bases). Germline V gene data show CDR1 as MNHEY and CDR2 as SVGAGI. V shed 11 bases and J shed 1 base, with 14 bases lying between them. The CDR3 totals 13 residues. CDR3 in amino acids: CACQGWRNTEAFF. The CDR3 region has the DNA TGTGCCTGTCAGGGGTGGAGGAACACTGAAGCTTTCTTT.

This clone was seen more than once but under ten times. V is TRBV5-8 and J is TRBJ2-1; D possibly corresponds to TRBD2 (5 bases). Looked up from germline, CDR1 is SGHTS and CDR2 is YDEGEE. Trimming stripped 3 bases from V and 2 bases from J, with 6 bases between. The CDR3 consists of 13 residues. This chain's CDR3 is CASSSGAYNEQFF. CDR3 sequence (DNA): TGTGCCAGCAGCTCCGGGGCCTACAATGAGCAGTTCTTC.

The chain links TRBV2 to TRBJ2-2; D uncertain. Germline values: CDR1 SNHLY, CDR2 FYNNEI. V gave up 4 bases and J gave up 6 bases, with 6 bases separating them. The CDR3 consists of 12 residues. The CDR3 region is CASSGLPGELFF. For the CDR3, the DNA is TGTGCCAGCAGTGGACTCCCCGGGGAGCTGTTTTTT.

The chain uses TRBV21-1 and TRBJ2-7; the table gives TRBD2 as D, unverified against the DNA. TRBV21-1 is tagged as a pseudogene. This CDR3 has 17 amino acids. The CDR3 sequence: CASSKASAPGLRYEQYF. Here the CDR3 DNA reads TGTGCCAGCAGCAAAGCGTCGGCTCCGGGTTTAAGGTACGAGCAGTACTTC.

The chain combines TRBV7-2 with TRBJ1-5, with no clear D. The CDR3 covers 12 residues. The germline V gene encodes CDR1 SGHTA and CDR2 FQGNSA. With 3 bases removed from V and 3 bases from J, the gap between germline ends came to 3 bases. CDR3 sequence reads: CASSFYNQPQHF. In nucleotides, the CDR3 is TGTGCCAGCAGCTTTTACAATCAGCCCCAGCATTTT.

The CDR3 coding sequence is TGTGCCACCAGCAGACCCCCGGGAGGGGGCACAGATACGCAGTATTTT. Amino acid sequence: CATSRPPGGGTDTQYF. The V call is TRBV15, the J call TRBJ2-3, with 8 bases identical to TRBD2. Germline CDR1 and CDR2: LNHNV and YYDKDF (reference sequence). CDR3 length: 16 amino acids. The trim removed 2 bases at V and 1 base at J, leaving 5 bases unmatched.

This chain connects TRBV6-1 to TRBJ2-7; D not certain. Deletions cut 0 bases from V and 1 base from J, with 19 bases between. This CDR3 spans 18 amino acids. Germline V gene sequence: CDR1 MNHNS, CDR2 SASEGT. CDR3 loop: CASSEARVSRIWSYEQYF. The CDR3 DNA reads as TGTGCCAGCAGTGAAGCTAGGGTTTCGCGGATTTGGTCCTACGAGCAGTACTTC.

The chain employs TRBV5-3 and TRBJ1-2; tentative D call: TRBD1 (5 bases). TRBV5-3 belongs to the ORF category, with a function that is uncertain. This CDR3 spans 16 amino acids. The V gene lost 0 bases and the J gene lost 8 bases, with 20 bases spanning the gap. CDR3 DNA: TGTGCCAGAAGCTTGGGGGGCCCGACAGTTTTGGGGGGCTACACCTTC. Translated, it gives CARSLGGPTVLGGYTF.

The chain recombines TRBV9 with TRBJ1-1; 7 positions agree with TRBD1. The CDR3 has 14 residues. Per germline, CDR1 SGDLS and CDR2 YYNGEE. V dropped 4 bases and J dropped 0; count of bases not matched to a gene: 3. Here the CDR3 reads CASSPGQMNTEAFF. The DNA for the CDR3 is TGTGCCAGCAGCCCGGGACAGATGAACACTGAAGCTTTCTTT.

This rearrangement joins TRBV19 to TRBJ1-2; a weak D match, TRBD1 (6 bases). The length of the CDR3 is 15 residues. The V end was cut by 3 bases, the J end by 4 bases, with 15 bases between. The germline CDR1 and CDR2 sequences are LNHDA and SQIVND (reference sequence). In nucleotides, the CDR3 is TGTGCCAGTAGTATCTTGCAGGCCAGGGGCTATGGCTACACCTTC. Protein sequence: CASSILQARGYGYTF.

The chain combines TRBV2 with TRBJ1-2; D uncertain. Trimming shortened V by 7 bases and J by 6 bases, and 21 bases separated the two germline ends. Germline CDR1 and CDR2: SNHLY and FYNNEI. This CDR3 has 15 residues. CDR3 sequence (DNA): TGTGCCAGCAACACACCCATTTCGACTGGGAATGGCTACACCTTC. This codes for CASNTPISTGNGYTF. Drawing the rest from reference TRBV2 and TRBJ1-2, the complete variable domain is EPEVTQTPSHQVTQMGQEVILRCVPISNHLYFYWYRQILGQKVEFLVSFYNNEISEKSEIFDDQFSVERPDGSNFTLKIRSTKLEDSAMYFCASNTPISTGNGYTFGSGTRLTVV.

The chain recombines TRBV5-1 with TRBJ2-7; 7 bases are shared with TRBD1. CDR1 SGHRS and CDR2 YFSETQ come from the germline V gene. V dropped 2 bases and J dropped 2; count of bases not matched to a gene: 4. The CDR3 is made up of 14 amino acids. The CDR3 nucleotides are TGCGCCAGCAGCTTAACAGGGGCCGCCTACGAGCAGTACTTC. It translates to CASSLTGAAYEQYF.